Here is one T cell receptor beta chain with its context. The data belong to a study of OX40 agonist ivuxolimab in advanced cancers. Whole-study context: Therapy given before enrollment (anti-PD-1, anti-PD-L1 or anti-CTLA-4) was allowed, and over 35% had some.

The CDR3 loop spans 16 amino acids. The germline V and J ends were trimmed by 4 bases and 7 bases, with 20 bases remaining between them. The germline V gene encodes CDR1 SGDLS and CDR2 YYNGEE. The assay was immunoSEQ multiplex PCR, and TCRdb's table has in-frame clones only and misses some. The sample records 50,000 to 55,000 clones, roughly nine tenths being singletons. The receptor comes from an adult with an advanced solid tumor such as melanoma, head and neck, liver or kidney cancer. This chain uses TRBV9 with TRBJ2-2; D could derive from TRBD1 or TRBD2 (5 bases each). The sample consisted of CD4+ or CD8+ T cells sorted from blood, taken in a trial of the OX40 agonist ivuxolimab. CDR3 protein: CASSPRDGAPSGELFF. DNA of the CDR3: TGTGCCAGCAGCCCCCGGGATGGGGCGCCTAGCGGGGAGCTGTTTTTT. The full variable domain, in which reference TRBV9 and TRBJ2-2 provide the parts outside the CDR3, is DSGVTQTPKHLITATGQRVTLRCSPRSGDLSVYWYQQSLDQGLQFLIQYYNGEERAKGNILERFSAQQFPDLHSELNLSSLELGDSALYFCASSPRDGAPSGELFFGEGSRLTVL.